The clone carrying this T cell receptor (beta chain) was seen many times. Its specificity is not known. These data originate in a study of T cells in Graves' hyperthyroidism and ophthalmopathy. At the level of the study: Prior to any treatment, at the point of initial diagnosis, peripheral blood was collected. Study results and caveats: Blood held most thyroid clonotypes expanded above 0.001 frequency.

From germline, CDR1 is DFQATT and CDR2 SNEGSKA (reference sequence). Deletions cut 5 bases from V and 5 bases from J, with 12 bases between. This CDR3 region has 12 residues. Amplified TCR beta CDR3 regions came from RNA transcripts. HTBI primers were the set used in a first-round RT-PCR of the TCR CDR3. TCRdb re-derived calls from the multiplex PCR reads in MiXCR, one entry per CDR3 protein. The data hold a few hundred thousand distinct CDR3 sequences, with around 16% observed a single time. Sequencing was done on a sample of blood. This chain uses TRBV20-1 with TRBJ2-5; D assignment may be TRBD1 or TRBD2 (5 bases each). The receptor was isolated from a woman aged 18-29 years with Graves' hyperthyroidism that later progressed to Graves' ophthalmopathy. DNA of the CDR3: TGCAGTGCTTACGGGACGGAGGAGACCCAGTACTTC. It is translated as CSAYGTEETQYF.